These 23 T cell receptor beta chains were all obtained from the same sample, sequenced in a study of regulatory T cells in long-lasting Graves disease. The time point was: persistent/refractory GD, antithyroid drugs over 5 years with positive TRAb. The authors made the TCR library using RNA they extracted from PBMCs. Assembly of TCR beta libraries relied on iRepertoire HTBI primers together with Arm-PCR of CDR3 regions. In TCRdb, the multiplex PCR reads were re-called with MiXCR into one record per CDR3 protein. The sample consists of about 660,000 distinct CDR3 sequences, around 30% of them appearing once. The sequencing used peripheral blood mononuclear cells (PBMCs), collected when the disease was refractory, from a patient treated with antithyroid drugs. The receptors shown here come from a female donor with Graves disease.

In nucleotides, the CDR3 is TGTGCCAGCAGTGACGGAGCCAACCTAGCCAAAAACATTCAGTACTTC. As protein: CASSDGANLAKNIQYF. The gene calls are TRBV6-1 and TRBJ2-4; D is unresolved. The CDR3 spans 16 residues. V was trimmed by 3 bases and J by 0 bases, leaving 12 bases between them. CDR1 MNHNS and CDR2 SASEGT come from the germline V gene.

V is TRBV20-1 and J is TRBJ1-5; D is uncertain. V dropped 0 bases and J dropped 1 base, with 4 bases sitting between them. The germline V gene encodes CDR1 DFQATT and CDR2 SNEGSKA (reference sequence). The CDR3 has 13 amino acids. DNA of the CDR3: TGCAGTGCTAGAGATCCCAGCAATCAGCCCCAGCATTTT. Its translation: CSARDPSNQPQHF.

This clonotype was observed at least ten times. The chain's CDR3 is CASRLPRPRNTEAFF. The CDR3 DNA follows: TGTGCCAGCAGACTACCTAGGCCTAGGAACACTGAAGCTTTCTTT. The genes are TRBV28 and TRBJ1-1; no reliable D call. V was shortened by 6 bases and J by 1 base, with 15 bases between the two germline ends. The germline gives CDR1 MDHEN, CDR2 SYDVKM. This CDR3 is 15 amino acids long.

The chain links TRBV5-4 to TRBJ2-2, with 9 bases identical to TRBD2. V gave up 1 base and J gave up 7 bases; unmatched junction bases: 2. Per the germline V gene, CDR1 is SGHNT and CDR2 is YYREEE (reference sequence). This CDR3 is 14 amino acids long. The CDR3 bases are TGTGCCAGCAGCTTGTGGACTAGCGTCGGGGAGCTGTTTTTT. Its translation: CASSLWTSVGELFF. Together with reference TRBV5-4 and TRBJ2-2, the CDR3 gives the full variable domain: ETGVTQSPTHLIKTRGQQVTLRCSSQSGHNTVSWYQQALGQGPQFIFQYYREEENGRGNFPPRFSGLQFPNYSSELNVNALELDDSALYLCASSLWTSVGELFFGEGSRLTVL.

This clonotype was recorded at least ten times. In DNA, the CDR3 is TGTGCCAGCAGCTTGAGGACAGGGAACACTGAAGCTTTCTTT. This translates into CASSLRTGNTEAFF. The V gene is TRBV7-9, the J gene TRBJ1-1; the match to TRBD1 covers 7 bases. Germline values: CDR1 SEHNR, CDR2 FQNEAQ (reference sequence). The CDR3 sequence is 14 residues long. The J segment lost 1 base and the V segment lost 3 bases, leaving 2 bases of the junction unmatched.

This clonotype came up once. This chain's CDR3 is CASSQGRRGGFYGYTF. Here the CDR3 DNA reads TGTGCCAGCAGTCAGGGCAGGAGGGGTGGATTTTATGGCTACACCTTC. The rearrangement uses TRBV28 and TRBJ1-2; D possibly corresponds to TRBD1 (5 bases). The CDR3 consists of 16 residues. V lost 5 bases and J 5 bases, leaving 21 bases between the germline ends. The germline V gene encodes CDR1 MDHEN and CDR2 SYDVKM.

This clonotype was recorded a few times. This chain links TRBV6-1 with TRBJ2-7; D is uncertain. CDR1 and CDR2 from the germline V gene are MNHNS and SASEGT. V lost 3 bases and J 6 bases, leaving 9 bases between the germline ends. The CDR3 loop spans 12 amino acids. CDR3 sequence reads: CASSDYPSEQYF. In DNA form, the CDR3 reads TGTGCCAGCAGTGACTATCCTTCCGAGCAGTACTTC.

This clonotype was seen more than once but under ten times. This rearrangement joins TRBV28 to TRBJ1-5; D is ambiguous. This CDR3 spans 13 amino acids. Deletions cut 5 bases from V and 3 bases from J, with 8 bases between. Germline V lookup: CDR1 MDHEN, CDR2 SYDVKM. The CDR3 region is CASSQSPNQPQHF. The CDR3 coding sequence is TGTGCCAGCAGTCAGAGCCCCAATCAGCCCCAGCATTTT. The whole variable domain, filled in from reference TRBV28 and TRBJ1-5, reads DVKVTQSSRYLVKRTGEKVFLECVQDMDHENMFWYRQDPGLGLRLIYFSYDVKMKEKGDIPEGYSVSREKKERFSLILESASTNQTSMYLCASSQSPNQPQHFGDGTRLSIL.

A remark on this clonotype: A junction boundary mismatches the germline segment, possibly from a read error. The CDR3 bases are TGTGGCAGCAGTGTGGGGGGCGTCGGTCTGTACTTC. It encodes CGSSVGGVGLYF. The chain links TRBV6-1 to TRBJ2-7, with D perhaps matching TRBD1 or TRBD2 (6 bases each). Germline V gene sequence: CDR1 MNHNS, CDR2 SASEGT. CDR3 length: 12 residues.

This clonotype has at least ten counts. The chain carries TRBV20-1 and TRBJ1-4; D may be TRBD1 (5 bases). From germline, CDR1 is DFQATT and CDR2 SNEGSKA (reference sequence). This CDR3 has 12 residues. The germline V and J ends were trimmed by 4 bases and 7 bases, with 10 bases remaining between them. The CDR3 sequence is CSATGRVEKLFF. The CDR3 nucleotides read TGCAGTGCTACAGGGAGGGTTGAAAAACTGTTTTTT.

The rearrangement links TRBV29-1 to TRBJ1-2; D might be TRBD1 (5 bases). This CDR3 region has 15 residues. Germline V lookup: CDR1 SQVTM, CDR2 ANQGSEA. Trimming removed 7 bases at V and 4 bases at J, with 22 bases between. CDR3 in amino acids: CSALRGNQRGYGYTF. In DNA, the CDR3 is TGCAGCGCCCTCCGGGGGAACCAGCGCGGCTATGGCTACACCTTC. The complete variable domain, with remaining parts taken from reference TRBV29-1 and TRBJ1-2, reads SAVISQKPSRDICQRGTSLTIQCQVDSQVTMMFWYRQQPGQSLTLIATANQGSEATYESGFVIDKFPISRPNLTFSTLTVSNMSPEDSSIYLCSALRGNQRGYGYTFGSGTRLTVV.

About this clonotype: Just one base apart from a much larger clone, this may be a read error. The chain joins TRBV9 to TRBJ2-7; perhaps TRBD2 as D (5 bases). Germline assignment: CDR1 SGDLS and CDR2 YYNGEE. CDR3 length equals 14 residues. V shed 7 bases and J shed 7 bases, with 21 bases lying between them. CDR3: CASGISPGREEQYF. CDR3 DNA: TGTGCCAGCGGCATAAGCCCCGGTCGGGAAGAGCAGTACTTC.

The J gene is TRBJ1-2, the V gene TRBV3-1; D might be TRBD1 (6 bases). The CDR3 is made up of 15 amino acids. Per the germline V gene, CDR1 is LGHDT and CDR2 is YNNKEL (reference sequence). Deletions cut 7 bases from V and 2 bases from J, with 17 bases between. The DNA of the CDR3 is TGTGCCAGCACTCGAGGGGGAGGCTTGAACTATGGCTACACCTTC. Translation: CASTRGGGLNYGYTF.

The V and J genes are TRBV27 and TRBJ1-5; D ambiguous. The CDR3 extends over 15 amino acids. Germline V gene lookup returns CDR1 MNHEY and CDR2 SMNVEV (reference sequence). Trimming stripped 6 bases from V and 0 bases from J, with 12 bases between. CDR3 in DNA: TGTGCCAGCAGCCCCTTGGAGCATAGCAATCAGCCCCAGCATTTT. Protein product: CASSPLEHSNQPQHF.

This chain uses TRBV9 with TRBJ1-2; D is ambiguous. CDR1 is SGDLS, CDR2 YYNGEE, per germline. The CDR3 contains 14 residues. V gave up 1 base and J gave up 8 bases, with 15 bases separating them. The CDR3: CASSVFTVAEGYTF. The CDR3, as DNA: TGTGCCAGCAGCGTATTTACGGTCGCGGAAGGCTACACCTTC.

The chain recombines TRBV28 with TRBJ1-2; D ambiguous. Per germline, CDR1 MDHEN and CDR2 SYDVKM. There are 14 residues in the CDR3. Trimming took off 6 bases at V and 0 bases at J, with 11 bases between the two ends. The CDR3 loop reads CASSVETTNYGYTF. In DNA, the CDR3 is TGTGCCAGCAGCGTAGAAACCACTAACTATGGCTACACCTTC.

With regard to this clonotype: This could be a read error, since a much larger clone is one nucleotide away. The chain carries TRBV28 and TRBJ1-2; the D gene is possibly TRBD1 (5 bases). Trimming shortened V by 6 bases and J by 0 bases, and 14 bases separated the two germline ends. The CDR3 spans 15 residues. CDR1 is MDHEN, CDR2 SYDVKM, per germline. The CDR3 protein is CASSSADISNYGYTF. As DNA, the CDR3 is TGTGCCAGCAGCTCAGCGGACATCTCTAACTATGGCTACACCTTC.

The rearrangement links TRBV28 to TRBJ1-3, with D hard to call. Between the trimmed V and J ends, which lost 3 bases and 0 bases, there was a span of 12 bases. The CDR3 spans 16 residues. CDR1 MDHEN and CDR2 SYDVKM come from the germline V gene. CDR3 sequence (DNA): TGTGCCAGCAGTTTGCGGGAGCTCCTCTCTGGAAACACCATATATTTT. This sequence encodes CASSLRELLSGNTIYF.

V and J are TRBV20-1 and TRBJ1-1; D is unresolved. This CDR3 is 13 amino acids long. V lost 3 bases to trimming and J lost 5 bases, with 13 bases between them. Germline V gene sequence: CDR1 DFQATT, CDR2 SNEGSKA (reference sequence). The CDR3: CSARSGRKTEAFF. Written as DNA, the CDR3 is TGCAGTGCTAGGTCTGGGAGAAAAACTGAAGCTTTCTTT.

This chain joins TRBV10-3 and TRBJ1-2; 7 bases line up with TRBD1. The ends lost 8 bases at V and 3 bases at J; junction bases unmatched: 9. Germline V gene data show CDR1 as ENHRY and CDR2 as SYGVKD. The CDR3 is 14 residues long. The CDR3 nucleotides read TGTGCCATCGGAAAAACAGGGGCTCACTATGGCTACACCTTC. Translation gives CAIGKTGAHYGYTF.

This chain connects TRBV18 to TRBJ1-2, with D perhaps TRBD1 (6 bases). Germline CDR1 KGHSH, CDR2 LQKENI. The CDR3 runs 14 residues. V was pared by 3 bases and J by 2 bases, with 10 bases between. CDR3 sequence reads: CASSPGTHNYGYTF. Here the CDR3 DNA reads TGTGCCAGCTCACCTGGGACACACAACTATGGCTACACCTTC.

The chain carries TRBV12-3 or TRBV12-4 and TRBJ2-2; D not certain. Trimming removed 2 bases from V and 8 bases from J, with 9 bases in between. This CDR3 has 13 residues. The CDR3 region has the DNA TGTGCCAGCAGTTTATATTCTCCGGGGGAGCTGTTTTTT. It codes for CASSLYSPGELFF.

V is TRBV6-9 and J is TRBJ2-7; possibly TRBD1 for D (5 bases). Germline assignment: CDR1 MNHGY and CDR2 SVAAGI. This CDR3 is built from 15 residues. Deletions cut 3 bases from V and 6 bases from J, with 18 bases between. Here the CDR3 DNA reads TGTGCCAGCAGTTACAGGGCCCTGGCTGGTTCCGAGCAGTACTTC. Its translation: CASSYRALAGSEQYF.